Below, 18 T cell receptor beta chains from the same sample are listed, as sequenced in a study of cytomegalovirus exposure and HLA in healthy donors (dated by TCRdb to the late 2010s). Receptors were amplified or captured by the immunoSEQ multiplex PCR assay. For the multiplex PCR, a mixture combining 60 forward primers for TCR Vbeta segments and 13 reverse primers for TCR Jbeta segments was used. TCRdb retrieved this table from immuneACCESS and kept in-frame rearrangements only. Not all clones are present; in checked studies, unresolved V genes account for under half, and no reason is known for the remainder. Recorded for this sample are 75,000 to 95,000 clones; more than 80% of them occurred a single time. The ten largest clones take up under 2.5% of the sample. Material for sequencing was PBMCs. These receptors all stem from a man younger than 35 in good health and CMV-seronegative.

The sample holds a few counts of this clone. V and J are TRBV7-8 and TRBJ2-3; D unclear. From germline, CDR1 is SGHVS and CDR2 FQNEAQ. The CDR3 totals 14 residues. Trimming shortened V by 5 bases and J by 0 bases, and 9 bases separated the two germline ends. Written as DNA, the CDR3 is TGTGCCAGCAGCCCACTCACGAGCACAGATACGCAGTATTTT. Amino acid sequence: CASSPLTSTDTQYF. The entire variable domain, with the rest obtained from reference TRBV7-8 and TRBJ2-3, is as follows: GAGVSQSPRYKVAKRGQDVALRCDPISGHVSLFWYQQALGQGPEFLTYFQNEAQLDKSGLPSDRFFAERPEGSVSTLKIQRTQQEDSAVYLCASSPLTSTDTQYFGPGTRLTVL.

Concerning this clone: The sample holds other DNA sequences that translate to the same CDR3. The rearrangement links TRBV6-5 to TRBJ1-1, with D uncertain. This CDR3 is built from 13 residues. Germline V gene sequence: CDR1 MNHEY, CDR2 SVGAGI. Trimming took 5 bases from V and 0 from J, leaving 7 bases between them. CDR3 region: CASSGRLNTEAFF. The CDR3, as DNA: TGTGCCAGCAGTGGGAGGTTGAACACTGAAGCTTTCTTT.

The chain has TRBV7-2 and TRBJ1-1; weak D call: TRBD1 (5 bases). Germline V gives CDR1 SGHTA, CDR2 FQGNSA. The length of the CDR3 is 13 residues. Deletions cut 1 base from V and 10 bases from J, with 13 bases between. The chain's CDR3 is CASSLGISRVAFF. The CDR3 DNA sequence: TGTGCCAGCAGCTTAGGAATTTCCAGGGTAGCTTTCTTT.

This chain uses TRBV9 with TRBJ1-6; TRBD1 matches at 7 bases. This CDR3 has 14 residues. CDR1 SGDLS and CDR2 YYNGEE come from the germline V gene. The V segment lost 4 bases and the J segment 7 bases; nucleotides outside the gene matches: 5. The CDR3 DNA reads as TGTGCCAGCAGCCCCAGGACAGGAAATTCACCCCTCCACTTT. Translating gives CASSPRTGNSPLHF.

The chain is built from TRBV19 and TRBJ2-5; unclear D gene. Trimming removed 0 bases from V and 7 bases from J, with 3 bases in between. The CDR3 covers 11 residues. Germline lookup yields CDR1 LNHDA and CDR2 SQIVND (reference sequence). The CDR3 region has the DNA TGTGCCAGTAGTATAGACAGGACCCAGTACTTC. Residues: CASSIDRTQYF.

The chain carries TRBV2 and TRBJ2-1; D is undetermined. Germline CDR1 is SNHLY and CDR2 is FYNNEI. V lost 3 bases and J 13 bases, leaving 10 bases between the germline ends. CDR3 length: 11 amino acids. The CDR3 sequence is CASSERPVQFF. CDR3 in DNA: TGTGCCAGCAGTGAGAGGCCAGTCCAGTTCTTC.

The chain joins TRBV10-2 to TRBJ2-7; TRBD2 matches 8 bases. CDR1 and CDR2 (germline): WSHSY, SAAADI. J lost 1 base, V lost 6 bases, and 8 bases had no gene match. The CDR3 is 15 amino acids. The CDR3 DNA follows: TGCGCCAGCAGGGATAGCGGGATCAGATCCTACGAGCAGTACTTC. Encoded protein: CASRDSGIRSYEQYF.

This clone was observed a few times. The rearrangement links TRBV11-2 to TRBJ2-7, with 11 bases lining up with TRBD2. V was pared by 5 bases and J by 2 bases, with 14 bases of the junction left unmatched. The CDR3 is 18 amino acids. Germline V CDR1 and CDR2: SGHAT, FQNNGV. This CDR3 reads CASSPVAPSGRRPYEQYF. CDR3 DNA sequence: TGTGCCAGCAGCCCGGTCGCTCCTAGCGGGAGGCGCCCCTACGAGCAGTACTTC.

V gene TRBV27 combines with J gene TRBJ1-4; TRBD1 matches at 9 bases. This CDR3 has 15 amino acids. With V trimmed by 5 bases and J by 4 bases, 5 bases remained unmatched. From germline, CDR1 is MNHEY and CDR2 SMNVEV (reference sequence). CDR3 nucleotides: TGTGCCAGCAGTCCGTGGACAGGGGTTAATGAAAAACTGTTTTTT. Translation gives CASSPWTGVNEKLFF.

The rearrangement uses TRBV19 and TRBJ1-5; D gene uncertain. The germline CDR1 and CDR2 sequences are LNHDA and SQIVND (reference sequence). This CDR3 region has 14 residues. V gave up 4 bases and J gave up 3 bases, with 10 bases separating them. The CDR3 spells CASSKLKVNQPQHF. DNA of the CDR3: TGTGCCAGTAGTAAACTGAAAGTCAATCAGCCCCAGCATTTT.

The chain couples TRBV7-9 to TRBJ2-4; 11 bases line up with TRBD2. The germline CDR1 and CDR2 sequences are SEHNR and FQNEAQ (reference sequence). This CDR3 comprises 15 residues. Germline trimming cut 5 bases from V and 4 bases from J; bases unmatched to any gene: 4. This CDR3 reads CASSPGTSGKNIQYF. The CDR3 region has the DNA TGTGCCAGCAGCCCAGGGACTAGCGGAAAAAACATTCAGTACTTC.

This clone showed up just a few times. This rearrangement joins TRBV7-6 to TRBJ2-4; D is possibly TRBD2 (6 bases). The length of the CDR3 is 16 residues. V lost 1 base to trimming and J lost 2 bases, with 12 bases between them. Germline V gene data show CDR1 as SGHVS and CDR2 as FNYEAQ. Here the CDR3 reads CASSLEVGGTKNIQYF. The CDR3 bases are TGTGCCAGCAGCTTAGAGGTGGGAGGCACCAAAAACATTCAGTACTTC. The full variable domain, in which reference TRBV7-6 and TRBJ2-4 provide the parts outside the CDR3, is GAGVSQSPRYKVTKRGQDVALRCDPISGHVSLYWYRQALGQGPEFLTYFNYEAQQDKSGLPNDRFSAERPEGSISTLTIQRTEQRDSAMYRCASSLEVGGTKNIQYFGAGTRLSVL.

Only a few counts were recorded for this clone. The rearrangement uses TRBV5-6 and TRBJ1-2, with a tentative D call TRBD1 (5 bases). V was cut by 1 base and J by 8 bases, with 9 bases left in between. The CDR3 runs 12 residues. The germline V gene has CDR1 SGHDT and CDR2 YYEEEE. The CDR3 reads CASSLSGGGYTF. In DNA form, the CDR3 reads TGTGCCAGCAGCTTGTCGGGGGGGGGCTACACCTTC.

This chain joins TRBV19 and TRBJ2-5; TRBD2 aligns across 7 bases. CDR1 and CDR2 (germline): LNHDA, SQIVND (reference sequence). CDR3 length: 16 amino acids. V shed 1 base and J 5 bases; nucleotides not matched to a gene: 10. CDR3 sequence (DNA): TGTGCCAGTAGTATAGGAAGCGGGATGGGCGAGGAGACCCAGTACTTC. It is translated as CASSIGSGMGEETQYF. The full variable domain, with the rest looked up from reference TRBV19 and TRBJ2-5, is DGGITQSPKYLFRKEGQNVTLSCEQNLNHDAMYWYRQDPGQGLRLIYYSQIVNDFQKGDIAEGYSVSREKKESFPLTVTSAQKNPTAFYLCASSIGSGMGEETQYFGPGTRLLVL.

This chain uses TRBV18 with TRBJ2-5; 7 bases are shared with TRBD1. Germline CDR1 is KGHSH and CDR2 is LQKENI. Trimming took 3 bases from V and 5 from J; bases not matched to a gene: 6. This CDR3 has 14 residues. Written as DNA, the CDR3 is TGTGCCAGCTCACCTTTACAGGGGACGGAGACCCAGTACTTC. Protein product: CASSPLQGTETQYF.

This chain links TRBV30 with TRBJ1-2; a possible D gene is TRBD1 (5 bases). There are 15 residues in the CDR3. Looked up from germline, CDR1 is GTSNPN and CDR2 is SVGIG (reference sequence). V lost 3 bases and J 2 bases, leaving 16 bases between the germline ends. CDR3 amino acids: CAWSLGGTQNYGYTF. CDR3 sequence (DNA): TGTGCCTGGAGCCTGGGGGGGACTCAAAACTATGGCTACACCTTC.

This rearrangement joins TRBV27 to TRBJ2-7, with 10 bases matching TRBD1. The CDR3 sequence is 15 residues long. V shed 6 bases and J 3 bases; nucleotides not matched to a gene: 8. The germline V gene encodes CDR1 MNHEY and CDR2 SMNVEV (reference sequence). The CDR3 spells CASRIGQGDFYEQYF. The CDR3 nucleotides read TGTGCCAGCAGGATCGGACAGGGGGACTTCTACGAGCAGTACTTC.

V and J are TRBV4-2 and TRBJ1-2; D not certain. Germline loops: CDR1 LGHNA, CDR2 YNFKEQ. V shed 0 bases and J shed 0 bases, with 8 bases lying between them. This CDR3 spans 15 amino acids. DNA of the CDR3: TGTGCCAGCAGCCAAGATGGGAGAGCTAACTATGGCTACACCTTC. Its translation is CASSQDGRANYGYTF.